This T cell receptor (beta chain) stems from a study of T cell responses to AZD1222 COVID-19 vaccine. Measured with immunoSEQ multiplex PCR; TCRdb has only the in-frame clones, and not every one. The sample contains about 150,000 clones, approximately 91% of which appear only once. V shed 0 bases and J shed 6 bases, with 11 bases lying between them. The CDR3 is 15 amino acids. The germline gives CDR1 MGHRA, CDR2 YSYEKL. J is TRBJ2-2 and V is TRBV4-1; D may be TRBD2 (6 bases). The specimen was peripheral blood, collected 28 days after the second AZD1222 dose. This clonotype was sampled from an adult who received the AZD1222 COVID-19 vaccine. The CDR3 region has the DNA TGCGCCAGCAGCCAAGATCGGGGGTCCCCCGGGGAGCTGTTTTTT. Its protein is CASSQDRGSPGELFF.